These T cell receptor beta chains were read from a single sample in a study of T cell responses to AZD1222 COVID-19 vaccine. Produced via immunoSEQ multiplex PCR; TCRdb's table is partial and in-frame only. Altogether over 100,000 clones are present, approximately 83% being singletons, with the ten largest covering around 9.9%. The specimen was peripheral blood, collected on day 0 of AZD1222 vaccination. The receptors stem from an adult in good health. The CDR3 runs from the conserved cysteine through the conserved F or W. The D gene is left open where the match is weak. Clone size is shown for a subset of rows, as once, few, many or a class of expanded clone.

j_call v_call clone_size d_call cdr3_nt cdr3_aa
TRBJ1-2 TRBV3-1/TRBV3-2 . . TGTGCCAGCAGCCAAGGTCGCCGGGTAGCTAACTATGGCTACACCTTC CASSQGRRVANYGYTF
TRBJ2-2 TRBV11-1 . . TGTGCCAGCAGCTTATTGGACACAACCGGGGAGCTGTTTTTT CASSLLDTTGELFF
TRBJ1-2 TRBV19 . TRBD1 TGTGCCAGTAGTCCGTCGGGAACCGACAGGGCCTTTGGCTACACCTTC CASSPSGTDRAFGYTF
TRBJ1-2 TRBV4-1 once . TGCGCCAGCAGCCAAGATCCGGGCTATGGCTACACCTTC CASSQDPGYGYTF
TRBJ2-2 TRBV7-2 . . TGTGCCAGCAGCCCCGCCTGGGCCGGGGAGCTGTTTTTT CASSPAWAGELFF
TRBJ2-1 TRBV5-6 . . TGTGCCAGCACCCAGGACGTGAGCTCCTACAATGAGCAGTTCTTC CASTQDVSSYNEQFF
TRBJ2-5 TRBV6-5 . TRBD1 TGTGCCAGCAGTCCGGGGACAGGGGGTCCAGAGACCCAGTACTTC CASSPGTGGPETQYF
TRBJ2-2 TRBV29-1 . . TGCAGCGTTGCAGGATCCGGGGAGCTGTTTTTT CSVAGSGELFF
TRBJ2-5 TRBV5-1 . . TGCGCCAGCGGTCCCGGGGTGGAGGGAGAGACCCAGTACTTC CASGPGVEGETQYF
TRBJ2-1 TRBV5-1 . . TGCGCCAGCAGCTTGGCCCACTTTTCCCGGCGGGATGAGCAGTTCTTC CASSLAHFSRRDEQFF
TRBJ2-1 TRBV5-1 . TRBD2 TGCGCCAGCAGCTTGGAACGGGCCAGCGGGAGACGGAATGAGCAGTTCTTC CASSLERASGRRNEQFF
TRBJ2-1 TRBV5-1 few TRBD2 TGCGCCAGCAGCTTCTCCCTAGCGGGGGGGTACAATGAGCAGTTCTTC CASSFSLAGGYNEQFF
TRBJ2-5 TRBV7-6 few TRBD1 TGTGCCAGCAGCTTCCGCAGGGGGCGCGGTCAAGAGACCCAGTACTTC CASSFRRGRGQETQYF
TRBJ1-3 TRBV2 once . TGTGCCAGCAGCCCGGACTCTGGAAACACCATATATTTT CASSPDSGNTIYF
TRBJ2-2 TRBV27 . . TGTGCCAGCAGCCCTTGGATAGGGGGAAACACCGGGGAGCTGTTTTTT CASSPWIGGNTGELFF
TRBJ2-6 TRBV27 . . TGTGCCAGCAGTTTATCGTCTCCAGGGGCCAACGTCCTGACTTTC CASSLSSPGANVLTF
TRBJ2-1 TRBV10-3 once TRBD2 TGTGCCATACGACGGACTAGCGGGAGGGCCGGGTCCTACAATGAGCAGTTCTTC CAIRRTSGRAGSYNEQFF
TRBJ1-2 TRBV5-8 . . TGTGCCAGCAGCAAGGTTAGGGTCACCTTC CASSKVRVTF
TRBJ1-4 TRBV21-1 . . TGTGCCGGCTTCGGAGGCACTAATGAAAAACTGTTTTTT CAGFGGTNEKLFF
TRBJ1-5 TRBV19 . . TGTGCCAGTAAGGGTGTGCCGGGGAGCAATCAGCCCCAGCATTTT CASKGVPGSNQPQHF
TRBJ1-4 TRBV15 few . TGTGCCACCAGCAGGGAGGACGGGGGGCGTGAAAAACTGTTTTTT CATSREDGGREKLFF
TRBJ2-4 TRBV29-1 once . TGCAGCGTTGAAACTGTAGCCAAAAACATTCAGTACTTC CSVETVAKNIQYF
TRBJ1-5 TRBV2 . TRBD1 TGTGCCAGCAGGGGACAGGGCCACCAGCCCCAGCATTTT CASRGQGHQPQHF
TRBJ2-7 TRBV5-6 . . TGTGCCAGCTCCGATGGGGACTACGAGCAGTACTTC CASSDGDYEQYF
TRBJ2-1 TRBV5-1 . . TGCGCCAGCAGCCGGGGACCAGCAGAGGAGGGTGAGCAGTTCTTC CASSRGPAEEGEQFF
TRBJ1-1 TRBV27 . . TGTGCCACCCATCGCAGGAGGCCCACTGAAGCTTTCTTT CATHRRRPTEAFF
TRBJ2-3 TRBV6-6 . . TGTGCCAGCAGTCGAAGTACGATACCTAGCACAGATACGCAGTATTTT CASSRSTIPSTDTQYF
TRBJ1-1 TRBV10-3 . . TGTGCCATCAGTGAGTATAGGGGGAGAAGGACTGAAGCTTTCTTT CAISEYRGRRTEAFF
TRBJ1-2 TRBV7-9 . . TGTGCCAGCAGCTTGGACAGCAACTATGGCTACACCTTC CASSLDSNYGYTF
TRBJ2-7 TRBV6-5 . . TGTGCCAGCAGTTACTCTGGCGCCGGCGGCTCCTACGAGCAGTACTTC CASSYSGAGGSYEQYF
TRBJ2-7 TRBV6-5 . . TGTGCCAGCAACCCCCGACTGGGGGCGTCCTACGAGCAGTACTTC CASNPRLGASYEQYF
TRBJ1-2 TRBV28 . . TGTGCCAGCAGTCTTGGGACCTATGGCTACACCTTC CASSLGTYGYTF
TRBJ2-3 TRBV19 . TRBD1 TGTGCCAGTAGCCCCAGAGGACAGGGGGCACACACAGATACGCAGTATTTT CASSPRGQGAHTDTQYF
TRBJ1-2 TRBV6-1 . TRBD1 TGTGCCAGCAGTGAAGGGGACAGGGTAGGCGGCTACACCTTC CASSEGDRVGGYTF